This T cell receptor beta chain was sequenced for a study of T cells in Graves' hyperthyroidism and ophthalmopathy. Overall study: Once the initial diagnosis was made, peripheral blood was obtained before any treatment.

This CDR3 has 15 residues. The J segment lost 0 bases and the V segment lost 4 bases, leaving 4 bases of the junction unmatched. Germline V gene lookup returns CDR1 DFQATT and CDR2 SNEGSKA (reference sequence). Study findings and constraints: Ophthalmopathy prediction by the model preceded onset by a median roughly 6.3 months.

This clonotype was detected many times. Its specificity is unknown. Patients between 18 and 65 years old had hyperthyroidism, newly diagnosed and lasting under 2 months. The authors obtained PBMCs from over 8 ml of fresh peripheral blood. It was RNA transcripts that yielded the amplified TCR beta CDR3 regions. During a first-round RT-PCR of the TCR CDR3, the HTBI primer set was used. TCRdb itself ran the multiplex PCR reads through MiXCR, one entry per CDR3 protein. The table shows 150,000 or so distinct CDR3 sequences, with 9.4% occurring only once. Input material: blood. The TCR comes from a woman in her late teens or twenties with Graves' hyperthyroidism that later progressed to Graves' ophthalmopathy. This chain links TRBV20-1 with TRBJ1-5; TRBD1 agrees at 9 bases. The CDR3 region is CSATWTGDSNQPQHF. CDR3 sequence (DNA): TGCAGTGCTACTTGGACAGGGGATAGCAATCAGCCCCAGCATTTT.